This TCR beta chain was captured in a study of T cells after yellow fever vaccination (dated by TCRdb to the late 2010s). For the study in its entirety: The SMART-Seq v4 Ultra Low Input RNA kit was used to prepare libraries from fractions with low cell numbers. To track T-cell clones before and after primary and booster YFV17D yellow fever vaccination, bulk TCR alpha and beta repertoires were sequenced longitudinally. Two healthy male donors, one aged 18 to 30 and one aged 30 to 40 years, were included in the cohort. Blood samples were taken at several timepoints before and after primary and secondary immunization, and bulk PBMC replicates and cell subsets were isolated. Here is what the overall study found, with its caveats: A small fraction of clonotypes showed up in both the CD4 and CD8 compartments, probably as a result of convergent recombination. Compared with the primary T-cell response, the secondary T-cell response was faster but weaker, reaching its peak on day 5 rather than on day 15. Most clones expanded after primary vaccination (roughly 96% of CD4 and 70% to 90% of CD8) were re-detected after the booster, suggesting that broad memory maintenance occurred. FACS-sorted repertoires could contain abundant contaminating clonotypes from the bulk population, so computational filtering was required. Because only a couple of donors were included in the study, the extent to which the findings can be generalized is limited.

The reads were generated on an Illumina NovaSeq 6000. TCR cDNA was made using 5'RACE template switching, a step that added a universal primer site and unique molecular identifiers. Priming for cDNA synthesis came from both the TCR alpha and TCR beta constant segments. Library amplification involved two PCR steps, and the second step added sample barcodes and sequencing adapters. Sequencing of libraries was done on Illumina HiSeq 2500 (2x100 bp) or NovaSeq (2x150 bp). In the paper's pipeline: MIGEC handled demultiplexing of reads and collapsing into UMI consensus sequences, while MiXCR performed V(D)J alignment. Vaccine-responding clonotypes were defined with edgeR using replicate PBMC samples, requiring FDR below 0.01 and a log2 fold change above 5 up to day 15. Bulk clonotypes were assigned CD4 or CD8 identity according to which sequenced CD4 or CD8 repertoire held them at higher abundance. Using fastp at Q25 and MiXCR, TCRdb reprocessed the public reads and kept productive beta chains. Identical CDR3 protein sequences are pooled into one entry, listed with their most common genes and DNA. These V and J calls are TCRdb output, not the study's own analysis. Within this sample are about 170,000 distinct CDR3 sequences, with approximately 11% of them counted one time only. The ten largest clonotypes hold roughly a third of the sample.

Sample treatment or condition, as interpreted from the label and publication: live attenuated yellow fever vaccine strain. A standard Ficoll-Paque protocol was used to isolate PBMCs from peripheral blood. Dynabeads CD4 and CD8 positive selection kits were used to isolate CD4 and CD8 T-cell fractions. RNA was extracted with TriZol from bulk PBMCs, CD4 and CD8 fractions, and dextramer-positive and dextramer-negative fractions. This clonotype was observed at least ten times. The specificity of this receptor is unknown. No quality values exist for individual bases; no much larger clone is one base distant. The CDR3 spans 15 residues, from the cysteine through the phenylalanine. The CDR3 DNA has 45 bases and is translated from base 1. V loses 1 base at its end and J loses 3 bases; junction bases beyond the gene matches: 3. The germline V gene specifies SGHRS as CDR1 and YFSETQ as CDR2.

The starting material was CD8+ T cells sorted from PBMCs, obtained 15 days after the yellow fever booster vaccination. The V gene is TRBV5-1 and the J gene is TRBJ2-1; TRBD1 agrees with 8 junctional bases. The receptor's source is a man younger than 30 who received the YFV17D yellow fever vaccine. The CDR3 protein is CASSLSGQGYNEQFF. The DNA is TGCGCCAGCAGCTTGTCCGGACAGGGCTACAATGAGCAGTTCTTC.